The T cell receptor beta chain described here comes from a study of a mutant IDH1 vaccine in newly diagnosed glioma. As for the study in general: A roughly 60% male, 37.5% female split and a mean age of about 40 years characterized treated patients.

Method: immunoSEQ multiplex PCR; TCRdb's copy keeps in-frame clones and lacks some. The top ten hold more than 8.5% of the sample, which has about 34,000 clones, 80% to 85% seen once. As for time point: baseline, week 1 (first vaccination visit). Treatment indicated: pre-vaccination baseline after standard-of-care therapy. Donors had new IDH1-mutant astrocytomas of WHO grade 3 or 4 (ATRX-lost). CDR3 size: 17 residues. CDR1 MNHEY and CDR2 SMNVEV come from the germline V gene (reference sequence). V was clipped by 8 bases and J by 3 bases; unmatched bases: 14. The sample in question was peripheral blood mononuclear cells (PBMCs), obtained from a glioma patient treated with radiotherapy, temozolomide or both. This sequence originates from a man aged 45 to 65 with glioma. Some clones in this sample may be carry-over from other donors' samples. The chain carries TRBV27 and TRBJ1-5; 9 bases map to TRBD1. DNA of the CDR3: TGTGCCAGCCGTTCCGGGACAGGGTTAGGGGCCAATCAGCCCCAGCATTTT. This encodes CASRSGTGLGANQPQHF.